The subject of this entry is one T cell receptor beta chain. What it binds is not known. The immunoSEQ assay was version 4, run in survey mode. TCRdb keeps only in-frame clones here, not all; method: immunoSEQ multiplex PCR. The sample lists 20,000 to 25,000 clones; approximately 74% were seen once. The CDR3 consists of 13 residues. The V segment lost 6 bases and the J segment 11 bases; nucleotides outside the gene matches: 9. CDR1 and CDR2 (germline): ENHRY, SYGVKD. The data derive from a study of persistence of HIV-infected CD4 T cells. Notes on the study in general: TCRbeta richness was lower in CMV- and Gag-responding cells than in anti-CD3/anti-CD28-responding cells. Degenerate expanded CDR3beta sequences were enriched among CMV- and Gag-responding cells.

An overlapping HIV-1 Gag peptide pool stimulated these cells at about 0.91 ug/peptide/mL. CD4+ T cells upregulating both CD40 ligand and CD69 were sorted as responding cells. The rearrangement joins TRBV10-3 to TRBJ1-1; TRBD1 matches at 10 bases. The sequence derives from an adult man with HIV who was CMV-seropositive. Specimen: CD4+ T cells sorted from PBMCs after roughly 19-hour stimulation, collected from a patient who received antiretroviral therapy. CDR3 sequence (DNA): TGTGCCATCAGGTCCGGGACAGGGGAGGTCGCTTTCTTT. It is translated as CAIRSGTGEVAFF.